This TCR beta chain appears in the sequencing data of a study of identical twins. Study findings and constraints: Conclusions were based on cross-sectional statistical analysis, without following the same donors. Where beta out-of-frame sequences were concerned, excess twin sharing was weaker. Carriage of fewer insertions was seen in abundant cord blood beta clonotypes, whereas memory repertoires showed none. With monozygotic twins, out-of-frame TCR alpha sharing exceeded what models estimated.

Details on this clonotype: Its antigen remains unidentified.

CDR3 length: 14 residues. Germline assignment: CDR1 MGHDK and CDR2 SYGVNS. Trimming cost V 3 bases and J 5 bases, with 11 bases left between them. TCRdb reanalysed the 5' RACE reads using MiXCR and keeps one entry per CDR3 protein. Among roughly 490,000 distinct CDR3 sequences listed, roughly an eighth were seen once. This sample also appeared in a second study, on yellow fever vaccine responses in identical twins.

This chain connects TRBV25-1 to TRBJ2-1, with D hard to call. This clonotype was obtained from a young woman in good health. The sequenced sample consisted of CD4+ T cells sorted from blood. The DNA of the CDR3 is TGTGCCAGCAGTGACGAACCAAACAACAATGAGCAGTTCTTC. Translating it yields CASSDEPNNNEQFF.